This TCR beta chain was sequenced for a study of untreated major depressive disorder. Study-wide results and limits: Only three preselected Vbeta families were compared in sequencing.

The CDR3 sequence is 13 residues long. Deletions cut 1 base from V and 4 bases from J, with 8 bases between. Germline assignment: CDR1 MNHEY and CDR2 SVGAGI. On this clone: Its antigen is as yet unknown.

Every participant had European ancestry. The method was immunoSEQ multiplex PCR; TCRdb's version includes in-frame clones alone and lacks a portion of them. The table includes about 22,000 clones, roughly 90% detected once. The sample was CD4+ T cells from PBMCs. The source of this sequence is a woman between 40 and 50 years old in good health. The V gene is TRBV6-5, the J gene TRBJ2-7, with no clear D. CDR3 residues: CASSYFIGYEQYF. Written as DNA, the CDR3 is TGTGCCAGCAGTTACTTCATAGGGTACGAGCAGTACTTC.